These T cell receptor beta chains were read from a single sample in a study of blood T cell repertoires in COVID-19. Data came from immunoSEQ multiplex PCR; TCRdb stores just in-frame clones and leaves some out. The sample consists of 180,000 or so clones, roughly 83% of them appearing once. Specimen: PBMCs or T cells enriched from blood (not recorded which). These receptors originate from a woman aged 55-70 years who had recovered from COVID-19. CDR3s include the opening cysteine and the closing phenylalanine or tryptophan. The D gene is left open where the match is weak. Not every row has a clone size; where given, it reads once, few, many or a size class.

CDR3	DNA	V	J	size	D
CASGISVSARMNTEAFF	TGCGCCAGCGGTATTTCGGTTTCAGCGAGAATGAACACTGAAGCTTTCTTT	TRBV10-2	TRBJ1-1	-	-
CASSPPQVWSYGYTF	TGTGCCAGCTCACCACCACAGGTTTGGAGCTATGGCTACACCTTC	TRBV18	TRBJ1-2	-	-
CASRSRTLHGYTF	TGTGCCAGCAGGTCCAGGACACTTCATGGCTACACCTTC	TRBV28	TRBJ1-2	once	-
CASRARGPFETQYF	TGTGCCAGTAGAGCCAGGGGGCCATTTGAGACCCAGTACTTC	TRBV19	TRBJ2-5	-	TRBD1
CASSLSLYEQYF	TGTGCCAGCAGCCTTTCCTTATACGAGCAGTACTTC	TRBV5-5	TRBJ2-7	few	-
CASSRGTAMKTQYF	TGTGCCAGCAGCCGAGGGACAGCTATGAAGACCCAGTACTTC	TRBV7-9	TRBJ2-5	-	TRBD1
CASSAAAGGVHSPLHF	TGTGCCAGCTCAGCTGCGGCGGGGGGGGTCCATTCACCCCTCCACTTT	TRBV18	TRBJ1-6	-	-
CASGRGLAGYEQYF	TGTGCTAGTGGTCGGGGACTAGCGGGCTACGAGCAGTACTTC	TRBV12-5	TRBJ2-7	-	TRBD2
CASSLKGGVDSPLHF	TGTGCCAGCAGCTTGAAAGGGGGCGTCGATTCACCCCTCCACTTT	TRBV5-4	TRBJ1-6	-	TRBD1
CASSLGGTDVYEQYF	TGCGCCAGCAGCTTGGGAGGGACAGACGTCTACGAGCAGTACTTC	TRBV5-1	TRBJ2-7	-	TRBD1
CASSQDSRATNEKLFF	TGTGCCAGCAGCCAGGATTCTAGAGCAACTAATGAAAAACTGTTTTTT	TRBV4-2	TRBJ1-4	-	-
CSARTSGGHEQFF	TGCAGCGCCCGGACTAGCGGGGGCCATGAGCAGTTCTTC	TRBV29-1	TRBJ2-1	-	TRBD2
CASSMNGGTNTGELFF	TGTGCCAGTAGTATGAACGGGGGGACGAACACCGGGGAGCTGTTTTTT	TRBV19	TRBJ2-2	-	TRBD2
CASSLAQRTANTGELFF	TGTGCCAGCAGCTTAGCGCAAAGGACAGCGAACACCGGGGAGCTGTTTTTT	TRBV7-9	TRBJ2-2	-	-
CASRTGASGNTIYF	TGTGCCAGCAGGACAGGTGCCTCTGGAAACACCATATATTTT	TRBV28	TRBJ1-3	-	-
CASSPFRLAGVATGELFF	TGTGCCAGCTCACCATTTAGGCTAGCGGGGGTCGCGACCGGGGAGCTGTTTTTT	TRBV18	TRBJ2-2	-	TRBD2
CACAGVPRETQYF	TGCGCCTGTGCCGGGGTCCCTCGGGAGACCCAGTACTTC	TRBV10-2	TRBJ2-5	once	-
CASSASTGEETQYF	TGTGCCAGCAGCGCGTCGACAGGGGAAGAGACCCAGTACTTC	TRBV7-9	TRBJ2-5	-	TRBD1
CASSSPGTGGSYTQYF	TGTGCCAGCAGCTCCCCTGGAACGGGGGGGTCGTATACGCAGTATTTT	TRBV5-4	TRBJ2-3	-	TRBD2
CASSPPGQGAHGYTF	TGTGCCAGCTCACCACCGGGGCAGGGGGCGCATGGCTACACCTTC	TRBV18	TRBJ1-2	once	TRBD1
CASSQGTSGINEQFF	TGCGCCAGCAGCCAGGGGACTAGCGGGATCAATGAGCAGTTCTTC	TRBV5-1	TRBJ2-1	-	TRBD2
CASQDSGNTIYF	TGTGCCAGCCAGGACTCTGGAAACACCATATATTTT	TRBV25-1	TRBJ1-3	-	-
CSASIPRGLNYGYTF	TGCAGTGCTAGTATTCCCCGGGGTCTCAACTATGGCTACACCTTC	TRBV20-1	TRBJ1-2	-	-
CASSFEVNYGYTF	TGTGCCAGCAGTTTTGAGGTTAACTATGGCTACACCTTC	TRBV12-3/TRBV12-4	TRBJ1-2	-	-
CAWRTDLNTEAFF	TGTGCCTGGCGGACAGACTTGAACACTGAAGCTTTCTTT	TRBV30	TRBJ1-1	-	-
CASSPPNTGELFF	TGTGCCAGCAGCCCCCCAAACACCGGGGAGCTGTTTTTT	TRBV11-3	TRBJ2-2	-	-
CASSLNPGSSYNEQFF	TGTGCCAGCAGCTTAAATCCGGGAAGCTCCTACAATGAGCAGTTCTTC	TRBV7-3	TRBJ2-1	-	-
CASSQEQVGTEAFF	TGTGCCAGCAGCCAAGAACAGGTTGGCACTGAAGCTTTCTTT	TRBV3-1/TRBV3-2	TRBJ1-1	-	-
CASSRQGGGGEKLFF	TGTGCCAGCAGTCGACAAGGAGGGGGCGGTGAAAAACTGTTTTTT	TRBV27	TRBJ1-4	-	TRBD1
CASSQERGGYTF	TGTGCCAGCAGCCAAGAAAGGGGTGGCTACACCTTC	TRBV3-1/TRBV3-2	TRBJ1-2	-	-
CASRLDRHNTEAFF	TGTGCCAGCAGACTCGACAGGCATAACACTGAAGCTTTCTTT	TRBV6-4	TRBJ1-1	-	-
CASSFGGGIQYF	TGTGCCAGCAGTTTTGGGGGAGGCATTCAGTACTTC	TRBV28	TRBJ2-4	-	-
CASRLPGGTGNTIYF	TGCGCCAGCAGATTACCTGGGGGCACTGGAAACACCATATATTTT	TRBV4-1	TRBJ1-3	-	-
CASSAGTGVMSDTQYF	TGTGCCAGCAGCGCGGGGACAGGGGTTATGTCAGATACGCAGTATTTT	TRBV9	TRBJ2-3	once	TRBD1
CASSVQTGRKGDEQYF	TGTGCCAGCAGCGTCCAGACAGGGCGCAAAGGCGACGAGCAGTACTTC	TRBV9	TRBJ2-7	-	TRBD1
CASSPPDRVGEQYF	TGTGCCAGCTCACCACCGGACAGGGTGGGCGAGCAGTACTTC	TRBV18	TRBJ2-7	-	TRBD1
CASSLVRTSFQETQYF	TGTGCCAGCAGCTTGGTTCGGACAAGTTTTCAAGAGACCCAGTACTTC	TRBV5-8	TRBJ2-5	few	-
CASKIRTGEVGAASTDTQYF	TGTGCCAGCAAGATCCGGACAGGAGAAGTTGGAGCGGCTAGCACAGATACGCAGTATTTT	TRBV28	TRBJ2-3	-	TRBD1